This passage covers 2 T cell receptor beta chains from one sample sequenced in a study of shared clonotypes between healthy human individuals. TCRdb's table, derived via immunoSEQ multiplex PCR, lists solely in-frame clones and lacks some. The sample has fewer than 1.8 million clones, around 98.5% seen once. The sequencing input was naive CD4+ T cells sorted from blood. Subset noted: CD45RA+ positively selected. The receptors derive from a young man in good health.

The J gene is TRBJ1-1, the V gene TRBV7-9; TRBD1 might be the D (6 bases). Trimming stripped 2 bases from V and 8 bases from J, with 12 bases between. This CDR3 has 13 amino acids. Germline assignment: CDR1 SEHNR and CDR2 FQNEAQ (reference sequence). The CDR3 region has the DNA TGTGCCAGCAGCTTAAACAGGGCTCTAGAAGCTTTCTTT. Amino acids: CASSLNRALEAFF.

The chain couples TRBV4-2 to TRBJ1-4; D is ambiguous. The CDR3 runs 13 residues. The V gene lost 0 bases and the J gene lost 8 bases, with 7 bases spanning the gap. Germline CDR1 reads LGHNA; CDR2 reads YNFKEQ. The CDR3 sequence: CASSQEGGEKLFF. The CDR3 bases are TGTGCCAGCAGCCAAGAGGGTGGAGAAAAACTGTTTTTT.